Ten or more counts support the clone carrying this T cell receptor beta chain. What it binds is not known. This sample is part of a study of T cells after posttransplantation cyclophosphamide. Profiling relied on immunoSEQ multiplex PCR, and the TCRdb table lists in-frame clones only, not all of them. The record shows under 45,000 clones for this sample, with no singletons present. Study-wide results and caveats: Donor CD8+ memory clones often dominated recipient blood repertoires at later times.

The CDR3 runs 14 residues. From germline, CDR1 is LNHNV and CDR2 YYDKDF (reference sequence). V gave up 6 bases and J gave up 5 bases, with 13 bases separating them. The chain recombines TRBV15 with TRBJ2-2; tentatively, D is TRBD1 (7 bases). The receptor was isolated from a woman in her forties or fifties in good health and a related stem cell transplant donor. What was sequenced was PBMCs. The CDR3 nucleotides read TGTGCCACCAGGCGGGACAGACTAACCGGGGAGCTGTTTTTT. It is translated as CATRRDRLTGELFF.